These 27 T cell receptor beta chains originate from one sample sequenced in a study of T cell responses to AZD1222 COVID-19 vaccine. Generated by immunoSEQ multiplex PCR, the TCRdb table keeps only in-frame clones and is missing some. This sample yields about 150,000 clones, of which roughly 87% are seen a single time; about 5% belongs to the top ten. Sequences were derived from peripheral blood, sampled on day 0 of AZD1222 vaccination. The receptors originated from an adult in good health.

The genes are TRBV28 and TRBJ1-2; 8 nucleotides align to TRBD1. Trimming took 1 base from V and 6 from J; bases not matched to a gene: 7. Germline assignment: CDR1 MDHEN and CDR2 SYDVKM. The CDR3 sequence is 15 residues long. The DNA of the CDR3 is TGTGCCAGCAGTTTATCCTACAGGGGGTTGGATGGCTACACCTTC. As protein: CASSLSYRGLDGYTF.

The chain couples TRBV4-1 to TRBJ2-1; 14 bases fit TRBD2. There are 20 residues in the CDR3. V lost 0 bases to trimming and J lost 10 bases; unmatched junction nucleotides: 17. The germline V gene encodes CDR1 MGHRA and CDR2 YSYEKL. The CDR3 loop reads CASSQEIVRRGTSGRWEQFF. The CDR3 DNA sequence: TGCGCCAGCAGCCAAGAGATCGTAAGGAGAGGGACTAGCGGGAGATGGGAGCAGTTCTTC.

V gene TRBV5-4 combines with J gene TRBJ1-1; 8 nucleotides agree with TRBD1. With V trimmed by 4 bases and J by 1 base, 3 bases remained unmatched. The CDR3 has 14 residues. Germline CDR1 is SGHNT and CDR2 is YYREEE (reference sequence). This CDR3 reads CASSVDRENTEAFF. The CDR3 nucleotides are TGTGCCAGCAGCGTGGACAGGGAGAACACTGAAGCTTTCTTT.

This chain connects TRBV9 to TRBJ1-3; D is unclear. Germline V CDR1 and CDR2: SGDLS, YYNGEE. The CDR3 spans 16 residues. V dropped 4 bases and J dropped 0 bases, with 14 bases sitting between them. The CDR3 DNA reads TGTGCCAGCAGCCTTGAGGCCAGGAACTCTGGAAACACCATATATTTT. Its protein product is CASSLEARNSGNTIYF. Together with reference TRBV9 and TRBJ1-3, the CDR3 gives the full variable domain: DSGVTQTPKHLITATGQRVTLRCSPRSGDLSVYWYQQSLDQGLQFLIQYYNGEERAKGNILERFSAQQFPDLHSELNLSSLELGDSALYFCASSLEARNSGNTIYFGEGSWLTVV.

V is TRBV7-2 and J is TRBJ1-1; 7 bases are shared with TRBD1. The V gene end was trimmed by 5 bases and the J gene end by 3 bases; junction bases not matched to a gene: 12. Germline CDR1 SGHTA, CDR2 FQGNSA. This CDR3 comprises 16 residues. The DNA for the CDR3 is TGTGCCAGCAGCCCGGGCTGGACAGGAATTGACACTGAAGCTTTCTTT. This encodes CASSPGWTGIDTEAFF. Variable domain in full (rest from reference TRBV7-2 and TRBJ1-1): GAGVSQSPSNKVTEKGKDVELRCDPISGHTALYWYRQSLGQGLEFLIYFQGNSAPDKSGLPSDRFSAERTGGSVSTLTIQRTQQEDSAVYLCASSPGWTGIDTEAFFGQGTRLTVV.

This CDR3 is CASSQSKGSSYNEQFF. The DNA of the CDR3 is TGCGCCAGCAGCCAAAGTAAGGGGAGCTCCTACAATGAGCAGTTCTTC. V is TRBV4-3 and J is TRBJ2-1, with D perhaps given as TRBD1 or TRBD2 (5 bases each). CDR3 length equals 16 residues. Trimming removed 2 bases at V and 0 bases at J, with 11 bases between. Germline V CDR1 and CDR2: LGHNA, YSLEER.

The rearrangement links TRBV27 to TRBJ2-1; 8 nucleotides align to TRBD2. After removal of 5 bases from V and 7 bases from J, the junction contained 10 bases not matched to a gene. This CDR3 region has 15 residues. The germline V gene encodes CDR1 MNHEY and CDR2 SMNVEV (reference sequence). CDR3 bases: TGTGCCAGCAGTCCGCTCGCGGGAGGTCGGAATGAGCAGTTCTTC. Encoded protein: CASSPLAGGRNEQFF.

The rearrangement links TRBV19 to TRBJ2-3, with 9 positions matching TRBD1. The CDR3 contains 14 residues. Germline assignment: CDR1 LNHDA and CDR2 SQIVND (reference sequence). V lost 9 bases, J lost 2 bases, and 6 bases stayed unmatched. The CDR3 DNA reads as TGTGCCAGCAAGGACAGGGGATTCACAGATACGCAGTATTTT. Its protein product is CASKDRGFTDTQYF.

V and J are TRBV28 and TRBJ2-5; 8 bases are shared with TRBD1. V was pared by 6 bases and J by 5 bases, with 8 bases of the junction left unmatched. CDR3 size: 14 residues. Germline CDR1 MDHEN, CDR2 SYDVKM. CDR3 amino acids: CASRHPGGVETQYF. The CDR3 bases are TGTGCCAGCAGACACCCAGGGGGCGTCGAGACCCAGTACTTC.

The J gene is TRBJ1-2, the V gene TRBV7-9, with 8 bases fitting TRBD1. The CDR3 loop spans 14 amino acids. The ends lost 7 bases at V and 1 base at J; junction bases unmatched: 5. Germline loops: CDR1 SEHNR, CDR2 FQNEAQ (reference sequence). CDR3 sequence (DNA): TGTGCCAGCACTACCGACAGGGGTAACTATGGCTACACCTTC. Its protein product is CASTTDRGNYGYTF.

This clone was found once. This chain connects TRBV9 to TRBJ1-2; TRBD1 matches at 7 bases. The CDR3 length is 16 residues. V shed 4 bases and J 8 bases; nucleotides not matched to a gene: 17. Germline V gene lookup returns CDR1 SGDLS and CDR2 YYNGEE. The CDR3 DNA sequence: TGTGCCAGCAGCCTTACGGATGGGAGGGGGCAGAGGGGCTACACCTTC. This translates into CASSLTDGRGQRGYTF.

The CDR3 sequence: CASSDGTPGTYGYTF. The CDR3 DNA reads as TGCGCCAGCAGTGATGGGACCCCGGGGACCTATGGCTACACCTTC. V and J are TRBV10-2 and TRBJ1-2, with D tentatively TRBD1 (5 bases). The V and J ends lost 3 bases and 4 bases respectively, with 15 bases between them. The germline CDR1 and CDR2 sequences are WSHSY and SAAADI. This CDR3 is 15 amino acids long.

The CDR3, as DNA: TGTGCCACCAGTGATATTAAAGGTGCGGGGATTGAGCAGTTCTTC. It encodes CATSDIKGAGIEQFF. The rearrangement links TRBV24-1 to TRBJ2-1, with D perhaps matching TRBD2 (6 bases). This CDR3 spans 15 amino acids. Germline CDR1 and CDR2: KGHDR and SFDVKD. V lost 3 bases, J lost 9 bases, and 17 bases lay in between.

This clone was recorded a few times. The chain carries TRBV6-1 and TRBJ2-2; 7 positions match TRBD1. Trimming removed 3 bases from V and 5 bases from J; junction bases left unmatched: 6. The CDR3 has 15 residues. CDR1 and CDR2 (germline): MNHNS, SASEGT. This chain's CDR3 is CASSERGLETGELFF. The DNA of the CDR3 is TGTGCCAGCAGTGAGAGGGGGCTAGAGACCGGGGAGCTGTTTTTT.

J is TRBJ2-1 and V is TRBV7-2, with D hard to call. Looked up from germline, CDR1 is SGHTA and CDR2 is FQGNSA. The CDR3 runs to 13 residues. V was cut by 1 base and J by 5 bases, with 6 bases left in between. CDR3 bases: TGTGCCAGCAGCTTAGTTTCGAACAATGAGCAGTTCTTC. Protein product: CASSLVSNNEQFF.

This clone was seen just once. V usage is TRBV10-3 and J usage is TRBJ1-5; the match to TRBD1 covers 7 bases. Trimming removed 7 bases from V and 4 bases from J; junction bases left unmatched: 4. CDR1 and CDR2 from the germline V gene are ENHRY and SYGVKD. CDR3 length equals 13 residues. The CDR3 bases are TGTGCCATCAATGAACAGGGGAATCAGCCCCAGCATTTT. Translated, it gives CAINEQGNQPQHF.

This clone has just one count. The chain has TRBV12-3 or TRBV12-4 and TRBJ1-3; D uncertain. The germline V and J ends were trimmed by 7 bases and 7 bases, with 11 bases remaining between them. This CDR3 spans 12 amino acids. This chain's CDR3 is CASTMDANTIYF. The CDR3 region has the DNA TGTGCCAGCACCATGGACGCGAACACCATATATTTT.

DNA of the CDR3: TGTGCCAGCAGCGTAGACCCAGGAGGTACTGGCTACACCTTC. Translated: CASSVDPGGTGYTF. This chain connects TRBV9 to TRBJ1-2; D is undetermined. Germline values: CDR1 SGDLS, CDR2 YYNGEE. The CDR3 is made up of 14 amino acids. Trimming shortened V by 0 bases and J by 7 bases, and 13 bases separated the two germline ends.

Only one count was recorded for this clone. CDR3 amino acids: CASSQGVGSGSRSGELFF. In nucleotides, the CDR3 is TGTGCCAGCAGCCAGGGGGTGGGGAGCGGGAGTCGGTCCGGGGAGCTGTTTTTT. The chain couples TRBV4-2 to TRBJ2-2, with 8 nucleotides matching TRBD2. Germline V gene sequence: CDR1 LGHNA, CDR2 YNFKEQ. With V trimmed by 3 bases and J by 6 bases, 15 bases remained unmatched. CDR3 length: 18 residues.

CDR3 in DNA: TGTGCCAGCAGTCCCTTCTTTATCAGCGGGAGTCCTTCCCCCCCACAAGAGACCCAGTACTTC. It encodes CASSPFFISGSPSPPQETQYF. The chain couples TRBV27 to TRBJ2-5; 8 bases match TRBD2. CDR1 and CDR2 from the germline V gene are MNHEY and SMNVEV (reference sequence). J lost 2 bases, V lost 5 bases, and 25 bases had no gene match. The CDR3 spans 21 residues.

This chain joins TRBV5-4 and TRBJ1-4, with a weak D call TRBD1 (5 bases). The CDR3 covers 10 residues. The germline V gene encodes CDR1 SGHNT and CDR2 YYREEE (reference sequence). V lost 10 bases and J lost 14, with 15 bases in between. The CDR3 region has the DNA TGTGCCGGCTTCCGGGGGGGGCTGTTTTTT. This gives the protein CAGFRGGLFF.

The chain has TRBV9 and TRBJ1-2; a possible D gene is TRBD1 (5 bases). The CDR3 loop spans 15 amino acids. V lost 3 bases and J 0 bases, leaving 12 bases between the germline ends. Germline CDR1 is SGDLS and CDR2 is YYNGEE. The CDR3 bases are TGTGCCAGCAGCGCACACGGGGCAGCTAACTATGGCTACACCTTC. Translation gives CASSAHGAANYGYTF.

V usage is TRBV7-2 and J usage is TRBJ2-3; D unresolved. CDR1 and CDR2 (germline): SGHTA, FQGNSA. Trimming pared 5 bases from V and 4 bases from J, leaving 10 bases between. The CDR3 is made up of 13 amino acids. The CDR3 sequence is CASSPPSADTQYF. Written as DNA, the CDR3 is TGTGCCAGCAGCCCCCCGAGCGCAGATACGCAGTATTTT.

This sequence joins TRBV7-6 and TRBJ2-1, with TRBD1 matching 10 bases. CDR1 is SGHVS, CDR2 FNYEAQ, per germline. This CDR3 is built from 15 residues. V trimming: 4 bases; J trimming: 7 bases; junction bases outside the gene matches: 7. DNA for the CDR3: TGTGCCAGCAGCTGGAGACAGGGGGCTACGAATGAGCAGTTCTTC. It specifies CASSWRQGATNEQFF.

This chain uses TRBV28 with TRBJ1-4; D possibly corresponds to TRBD1 (5 bases). CDR3 size: 15 residues. V lost 5 bases, J lost 7 bases, and 17 bases lay in between. CDR1 is MDHEN, CDR2 SYDVKM, per germline. As DNA, the CDR3 is TGTGCCAGCAGTCCCCCCGGAGTCAGGGTTGAAAAACTGTTTTTT. Its translation is CASSPPGVRVEKLFF. The complete variable domain, with remaining parts taken from reference TRBV28 and TRBJ1-4, reads DVKVTQSSRYLVKRTGEKVFLECVQDMDHENMFWYRQDPGLGLRLIYFSYDVKMKEKGDIPEGYSVSREKKERFSLILESASTNQTSMYLCASSPPGVRVEKLFFGSGTQLSVL.

V usage is TRBV6-4 and J usage is TRBJ1-2; 7 bases fit TRBD1. After removal of 3 bases from V and 1 base from J, the junction contained 5 bases not matched to a gene. The CDR3 consists of 15 residues. CDR1 and CDR2 (germline): MRHNA, SNTAGT. Here the CDR3 reads CASSEGRGLNYGYTF. The CDR3 DNA follows: TGTGCCAGCAGTGAAGGAAGGGGGCTTAACTATGGCTACACCTTC.

The chain's CDR3 is CASSQRGGGETQYF. CDR3 bases: TGTGCCAGCAGCCAGCGGGGGGGCGGAGAGACCCAGTACTTC. V and J are TRBV3-1 (or the pseudogene TRBV3-2) and TRBJ2-5, with TRBD2 identical over 9 bases. Germline loops: CDR1 LGHDT, CDR2 YNNKEL (reference sequence). Germline trimming cut 3 bases from V and 4 bases from J; bases unmatched to any gene: 3. The CDR3 runs to 14 residues.